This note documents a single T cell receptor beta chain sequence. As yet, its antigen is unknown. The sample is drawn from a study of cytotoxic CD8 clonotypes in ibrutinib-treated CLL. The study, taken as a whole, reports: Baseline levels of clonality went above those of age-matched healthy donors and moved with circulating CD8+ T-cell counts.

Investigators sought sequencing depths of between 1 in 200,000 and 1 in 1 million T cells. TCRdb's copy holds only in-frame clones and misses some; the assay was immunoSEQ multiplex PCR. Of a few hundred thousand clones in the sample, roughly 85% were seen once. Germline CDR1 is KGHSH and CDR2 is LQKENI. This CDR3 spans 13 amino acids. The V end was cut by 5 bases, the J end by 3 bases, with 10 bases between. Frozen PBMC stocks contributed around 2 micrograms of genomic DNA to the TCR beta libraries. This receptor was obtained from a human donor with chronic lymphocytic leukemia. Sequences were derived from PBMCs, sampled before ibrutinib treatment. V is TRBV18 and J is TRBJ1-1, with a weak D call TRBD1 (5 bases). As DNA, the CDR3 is TGTGCCAGCTCAAACGGACAAGACACTGAAGCTTTCTTT. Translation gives CASSNGQDTEAFF.